What follows are 20 T cell receptor beta chains derived from one specimen sequenced in a study of technical replicates of blood from a handful of donors. Clones were read by immunoSEQ multiplex PCR, and TCRdb kept only the in-frame ones, dropping some. In the table there are some 79,000 clones, approximately 94% of which are singletons. Sequencing was carried out using T cells isolated from PBMCs. The receptors were gathered from a human donor in good health.

The J gene is TRBJ2-1, the V gene TRBV10-2, with D possibly TRBD2 on 6 matching bases. Trimming removed 7 bases from V and 12 bases from J, with 19 bases in between. Germline V gene sequence: CDR1 WSHSY, CDR2 SAAADI. The CDR3 runs to 13 residues. The CDR3 reads CASIGDSLLGQFF. CDR3 nucleotides: TGCGCCAGCATCGGGGACTCCTTACTTGGGCAGTTCTTC.

The count of this clone is one. This chain links TRBV19 with TRBJ2-7, with TRBD1 matching 10 bases. V lost 5 bases and J lost 2; bases outside the gene matches: 6. Germline CDR1 and CDR2: LNHDA and SQIVND (reference sequence). This CDR3 spans 15 amino acids. For the CDR3, the DNA is TGTGCCAGTAGTCTGACAGGGGGCGAACCCTACGAGCAGTACTTC. Its translation: CASSLTGGEPYEQYF.

This rearrangement joins TRBV29-1 to TRBJ2-1, with TRBD2 as a possible D gene (5 bases). Trimming removed 3 bases at V and 2 bases at J, with 11 bases between. CDR1 is SQVTM and CDR2 is ANQGSEA in the germline V gene. This CDR3 spans 14 amino acids. CDR3 DNA sequence: TGCAGCGTTGACGTGCGGGCCCCCTACAATGAGCAGTTCTTC. Protein product: CSVDVRAPYNEQFF.

The V gene is TRBV29-1, the J gene TRBJ2-3; D may be TRBD2 (5 bases). Germline values: CDR1 SQVTM, CDR2 ANQGSEA. The V end lost 8 bases, the J end lost 4 bases, and 16 bases lay between the germline ends. The length of the CDR3 is 13 residues. CDR3 protein: CSIHTRLSDTQYF. CDR3 coding DNA: TGCAGCATCCATACTAGATTATCAGATACGCAGTATTTT.

The genes are TRBV6-5 and TRBJ2-1; 9 nucleotides line up with TRBD1. The CDR3 consists of 15 residues. Germline V CDR1 and CDR2: MNHEY, SVGAGI. With 6 bases clipped from V and 6 bases from J, the junction kept 9 bases outside the gene matches. The DNA for the CDR3 is TGTGCCAGCAGCCCGGGACAGGGTGGCCCCAATGAGCAGTTCTTC. Protein: CASSPGQGGPNEQFF.

The chain carries TRBV28 and TRBJ2-7, with D possibly matching TRBD1 (6 bases). The CDR3 covers 13 residues. CDR1 and CDR2 from the germline V gene are MDHEN and SYDVKM. V was cut by 5 bases and J by 2 bases, with 10 bases left in between. The CDR3 spells CASSLTGPYEQYF. The CDR3 DNA reads as TGTGCCAGCAGTCTGACAGGTCCCTACGAGCAGTACTTC.

The chain is built from TRBV19 and TRBJ2-7; 7 positions agree with TRBD1. V lost 3 bases to trimming and J lost 6 bases; unmatched junction nucleotides: 11. Germline CDR1 LNHDA, CDR2 SQIVND (reference sequence). CDR3 length equals 15 residues. The CDR3 coding sequence is TGTGCCAGTAGTATGGGCCCGACAGGGAGATTCGAGCAGTACTTC. It is translated as CASSMGPTGRFEQYF.

J is TRBJ1-1 and V is TRBV5-1; D unresolved. The V end was cut by 1 base, the J end by 0 bases, with 7 bases between. CDR3 length equals 14 residues. Germline values: CDR1 SGHRS, CDR2 YFSETQ. CDR3 nucleotide sequence: TGCGCCAGCAGCTTGTGGAGGGTGAACACTGAAGCTTTCTTT. Its translation is CASSLWRVNTEAFF.

The rearrangement uses TRBV5-1 and TRBJ1-4, with D unclear. CDR1 is SGHRS and CDR2 is YFSETQ in the germline V gene. This CDR3 is built from 15 residues. V was trimmed by 0 bases and J by 0 bases, leaving 6 bases between them. In DNA, the CDR3 is TGCGCCAGCAGCTTGGTGCCTACAACTAATGAAAAACTGTTTTTT. Translating gives CASSLVPTTNEKLFF. Full variable domain (outside the CDR3, taken from reference TRBV5-1 and TRBJ1-4): KAGVTQTPRYLIKTRGQQVTLSCSPISGHRSVSWYQQTPGQGLQFLFEYFSETQRNKGNFPGRFSGRQFSNSRSEMNVSTLELGDSALYLCASSLVPTTNEKLFFGSGTQLSVL.

Details on this clone: Since the CDR3 does not end with the conserved phenylalanine or tryptophan, this likely comes from a read error. It is unclear where the CDR3 begins or ends on the DNA, so no DNA is shown, and the CDR3 is as TCRdb lists it. This chain links TRBV20-1 with TRBJ1-2. Germline V gene data show CDR1 as DFQATT and CDR2 as SNEGSKA (reference sequence). Counting both end residues, the CDR3 totals 10 amino acids. The CDR3 here is CSARLGGMET.

V and J are TRBV18 and TRBJ2-3; 7 bases are shared with TRBD1. The CDR3 is 14 residues long. V dropped 0 bases and J dropped 4; count of bases not matched to a gene: 1. Germline CDR1 and CDR2: KGHSH and LQKENI. The CDR3 loop reads CASSPPGGADTQYF. In nucleotides, the CDR3 is TGTGCCAGCTCACCACCAGGGGGCGCAGATACGCAGTATTTT.

The chain is built from TRBV18 and TRBJ1-5; D unclear. V gave up 3 bases and J gave up 3 bases, with 9 bases separating them. CDR3 length equals 14 residues. Germline V lookup: CDR1 KGHSH, CDR2 LQKENI. The CDR3: CASSPESDNQPQHF. CDR3 coding DNA: TGTGCCAGCTCACCGGAGTCGGACAATCAGCCCCAGCATTTT.

This clone was detected only once. The chain combines TRBV18 with TRBJ1-4; D unclear. V lost 0 bases and J 7 bases, leaving 12 bases between the germline ends. The V gene's germline CDR1 is KGHSH and CDR2 LQKENI. The CDR3 is made up of 15 amino acids. CDR3 in amino acids: CASSPPGDRGEKLFF. For the CDR3, the DNA is TGTGCCAGCTCACCACCGGGAGATAGAGGTGAAAAACTGTTTTTT.

The CDR3, as DNA: TGTGCCAGCAGTGAACTGCAGGGTAGCAATCAGCCCCAGCATTTT. It encodes CASSELQGSNQPQHF. V usage is TRBV6-1 and J usage is TRBJ1-5; TRBD1 might be the D (5 bases). This CDR3 region has 15 residues. V gave up 2 bases and J gave up 0 bases, with 8 bases separating them. Germline CDR1 reads MNHNS; CDR2 reads SASEGT.

The CDR3 region has the DNA TGTGCCAGCAGCTTCGGACAGCTGGGAGCTTTCTTT. Translation gives CASSFGQLGAFF. This chain joins TRBV7-9 and TRBJ1-1; perhaps TRBD1 as D (6 bases). Per the germline V gene, CDR1 is SEHNR and CDR2 is FQNEAQ (reference sequence). The CDR3 runs to 12 residues. Trimming removed 3 bases at V and 10 bases at J, with 12 bases between.

This clone appeared a single time. The chain links TRBV18 to TRBJ1-2; 8 nucleotides align to TRBD1. The V gene end was trimmed by 4 bases and the J gene end by 4 bases; junction bases not matched to a gene: 8. This CDR3 has 15 residues. The germline gives CDR1 KGHSH, CDR2 LQKENI. This chain's CDR3 is CASSQAQGALYGYTF. For the CDR3, the DNA is TGTGCCAGCTCACAGGCCCAGGGGGCTCTCTATGGCTACACCTTC.

The chain recombines TRBV18 with TRBJ2-5, with a tentative D call TRBD2 (6 bases). This CDR3 is 16 amino acids long. The germline V gene encodes CDR1 KGHSH and CDR2 LQKENI. V dropped 3 bases and J dropped 1 base, with 15 bases sitting between them. CDR3 amino acids: CASSPLALGGQETQYF. CDR3 nucleotide sequence: TGTGCCAGCTCACCGCTGGCGTTGGGGGGCCAAGAGACCCAGTACTTC.

This sequence joins TRBV5-1 and TRBJ1-6, with a weak D call TRBD1 (5 bases). V was pared by 0 bases and J by 4 bases, with 8 bases between. The CDR3 spans 15 residues. The germline gives CDR1 SGHRS, CDR2 YFSETQ. The CDR3 DNA is TGCGCCAGCAGCTTGGGCAGGGATTATAATTCACCCCTCCACTTT. Its translation is CASSLGRDYNSPLHF.

The chain links TRBV5-1 to TRBJ1-2; D is possibly TRBD1 (5 bases). From germline, CDR1 is SGHRS and CDR2 YFSETQ. The V end lost 5 bases, the J end lost 8 bases, and 16 bases lay between the germline ends. The CDR3 length is 13 residues. CDR3 amino acids: CASRGLNGEGYTF. The CDR3 nucleotides are TGCGCCAGCAGGGGACTCAACGGTGAAGGCTACACCTTC.

The chain has TRBV19 and TRBJ2-5; TRBD2 matches at 8 bases. J lost 5 bases, V lost 4 bases, and 12 bases had no gene match. Germline assignment: CDR1 LNHDA and CDR2 SQIVND (reference sequence). The length of the CDR3 is 16 residues. The CDR3 DNA follows: TGTGCCAGTAGTACGGGAGGGGGAGTCGGTTCGGAGACCCAGTACTTC. It specifies CASSTGGGVGSETQYF.